The 9 T cell receptor beta chains below were found in one sample sequenced in a study of T cells in Graves' hyperthyroidism and ophthalmopathy. The TCR beta CDR3 regions underwent amplification using RNA transcripts as the source. HTBI primers drove first-round RT-PCR of the TCR CDR3. A single record per CDR3 protein comes from TCRdb applying MiXCR to the multiplex PCR reads. The sample has around 300,000 distinct CDR3 sequences; around 14% are singletons. Input material: blood. Receptors were obtained from a woman between 25 and 40 years old with Graves' hyperthyroidism.

This clonotype appeared a few times. The chain couples TRBV20-1 to TRBJ2-5; TRBD1 matches at 9 bases. The J segment lost 5 bases and the V segment lost 0 bases, leaving 10 bases of the junction unmatched. Germline-derived CDR1 and CDR2 are DFQATT and SNEGSKA (reference sequence). The length of the CDR3 is 16 residues. The chain's CDR3 is CSAREEVRTGDETQYF. DNA for the CDR3: TGCAGTGCTAGAGAAGAGGTTAGGACAGGGGATGAGACCCAGTACTTC.

This clonotype has just a few counts. V is TRBV4-1 and J is TRBJ1-3; the D is unclear. The CDR3 length is 16 residues. Germline-derived CDR1 and CDR2 are MGHRA and YSYEKL. V was clipped by 0 bases and J by 0 bases, with 9 bases between them. CDR3 coding DNA: TGCGCCAGCAGCCAAGAGGAACGGAACTCTGGAAACACCATATATTTT. Translated: CASSQEERNSGNTIYF.

This clonotype has ten or more counts. The chain has TRBV2 and TRBJ2-7; 7 bases agree with TRBD1. Trimming at V came to 6 bases and at J to 0 bases, leaving 8 bases not matched to a gene. The CDR3 runs 15 residues. Germline V gene lookup returns CDR1 SNHLY and CDR2 FYNNEI. This CDR3 is CASSPDRASSYEQYF. CDR3 in DNA: TGTGCCAGCAGCCCAGACAGGGCAAGCTCCTACGAGCAGTACTTC.

In this sample, this clonotype turned up many times. The chain couples TRBV27 to TRBJ1-4; D not resolved. Germline values: CDR1 MNHEY, CDR2 SMNVEV (reference sequence). CDR3 length: 16 residues. V dropped 3 bases and J dropped 0 bases, with 11 bases sitting between them. The CDR3 spells CASSFGQPPTNEKLFF. The CDR3 nucleotides are TGTGCCAGCAGTTTTGGGCAGCCCCCAACTAATGAAAAACTGTTTTTT.

This clonotype appeared many times. The chain joins TRBV20-1 to TRBJ1-1, with unresolved D. This CDR3 spans 16 amino acids. Per the germline V gene, CDR1 is DFQATT and CDR2 is SNEGSKA (reference sequence). Trimming cost V 3 bases and J 0 bases, with 17 bases left between them. The CDR3 spells CSARANLGRVNTEAFF. The CDR3 DNA sequence: TGCAGTGCTAGGGCGAATCTCGGTAGGGTGAACACTGAAGCTTTCTTT.

This clonotype showed up just a few times. The V and J genes are TRBV20-1 and TRBJ2-3; D remains unclear. Germline CDR1 and CDR2: DFQATT and SNEGSKA (reference sequence). The CDR3 covers 11 residues. V was trimmed by 7 bases and J by 6 bases, leaving 11 bases between them. The CDR3: CSGGIADTQYF. Here the CDR3 DNA reads TGCAGTGGGGGAATAGCCGATACGCAGTATTTT.

This clonotype was seen many times. This chain joins TRBV12-3 or TRBV12-4 and TRBJ2-1; 8 positions match TRBD1. The V and J ends lost 9 bases and 7 bases, in that order; junction bases with no gene match: 5. The CDR3 is made up of 12 amino acids. The CDR3 nucleotides are TGTGCCAGTCGGGACAGGCGAAATGAGCAGTTCTTC. Its translation: CASRDRRNEQFF.

This clonotype has a single count. A much more abundant neighbour one base away suggests this may be a read error. V is TRBV18 and J is TRBJ2-7; D remains ambiguous. This CDR3 has 13 residues. Germline V CDR1 and CDR2: KGHSH, LQKENI. The CDR3 DNA reads as TGTCCCAGCTCACCCTCAGGAAGGGACGAGCAGTACTTC. Protein: CPSSPSGRDEQYF. The full variable domain, rest sourced from reference TRBV18 and TRBJ2-7, is NAGVMQNPRHLVRRRGQEARLRCSPMKGHSHVYWYRQLPEEGLKFMVYLQKENIIDESGMPKERFSAEFPKEGPSILRIQQVVRGDSAAYFCPSSPSGRDEQYFGPGTRLTVT.

Details on this clonotype: A much larger clone differs from this one at a single base, so this may be a read error. The chain employs TRBV6-1 and TRBJ1-5; 7 nucleotides align to TRBD1. The CDR3 is 14 amino acids. Per germline, CDR1 MNHNS and CDR2 SASEGT. CDR3 coding DNA: TGTGCCAGCTGCCGGGACAGTAACAATCGGCCCCAGCATTTT. Translation gives CASCRDSNNRPQHF.